This entry features one TCR beta chain sequence. Antigen unknown. With 5 bases removed from V and 1 base from J, the gap between germline ends came to 11 bases. This CDR3 contains 13 residues. Germline lookup yields CDR1 DFQATT and CDR2 SNEGSKA (reference sequence). Quantitative 5'-RACE with molecular barcodes generated TCR beta libraries. TCRdb called the 5' RACE reads again in MiXCR, with one record for every CDR3 protein. The table records some 800,000 distinct CDR3 sequences, approximately 10% of them present only once. The source of the sample is a study of CD8 T cells in ankylosing spondylitis. Study results and caveats: Matched ankylosing spondylitis synovial fluid reportedly contained a significantly enriched population of disease-linked clones. Roughly 8 highly homologous variants made up a TCR beta motif that seemed to typify ankylosing spondylitis blood.

This chain connects TRBV20-1 to TRBJ1-1; D is ambiguous. The sample taken for sequencing was blood, either unsorted or a sorted T cell fraction (not recorded which). The clonotype originates from a male donor with ankylosing spondylitis. The CDR3 bases are TGCAGTGCTTACTCTCTAGCGAACACTGAAGCTTTCTTT. Translated, it gives CSAYSLANTEAFF.